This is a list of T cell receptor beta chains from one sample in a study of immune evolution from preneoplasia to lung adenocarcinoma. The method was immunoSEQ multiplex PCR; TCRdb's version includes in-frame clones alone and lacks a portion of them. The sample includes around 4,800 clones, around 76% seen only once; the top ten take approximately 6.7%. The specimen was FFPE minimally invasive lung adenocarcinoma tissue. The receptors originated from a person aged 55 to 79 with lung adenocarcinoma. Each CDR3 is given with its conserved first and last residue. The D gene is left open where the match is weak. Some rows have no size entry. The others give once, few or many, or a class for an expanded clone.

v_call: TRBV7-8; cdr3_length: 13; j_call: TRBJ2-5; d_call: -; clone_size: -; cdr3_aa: CASSLLAFETQYF; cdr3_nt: TGTGCCAGCAGCTTACTAGCGTTTGAGACCCAGTACTTC
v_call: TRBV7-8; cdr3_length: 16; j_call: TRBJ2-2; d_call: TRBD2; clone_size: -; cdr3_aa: CASSPRLAANTGELFF; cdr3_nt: TGTGCCAGCAGCCCAAGACTAGCGGCGAACACCGGGGAGCTGTTTTTT
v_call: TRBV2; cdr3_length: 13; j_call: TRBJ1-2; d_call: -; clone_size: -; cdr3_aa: CASSHRQRDGYTF; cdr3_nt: TGTGCCAGCAGCCACCGGCAGCGAGATGGCTACACCTTC
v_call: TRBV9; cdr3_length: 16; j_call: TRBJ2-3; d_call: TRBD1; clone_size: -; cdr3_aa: CASSPPGTGLADTQYF; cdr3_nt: TGTGCCAGCAGCCCGCCTGGGACAGGGTTGGCAGATACGCAGTATTTT
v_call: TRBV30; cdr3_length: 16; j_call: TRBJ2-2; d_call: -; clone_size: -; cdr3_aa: CAWTQRLGFRTGELFF; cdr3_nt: TGTGCCTGGACACAAAGACTAGGGTTCCGGACCGGGGAGCTGTTTTTT
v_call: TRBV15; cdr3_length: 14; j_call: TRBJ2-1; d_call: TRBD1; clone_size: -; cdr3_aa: CATSKGASYNEQFF; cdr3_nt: TGTGCCACCAGCAAGGGGGCCTCCTACAATGAGCAGTTCTTC
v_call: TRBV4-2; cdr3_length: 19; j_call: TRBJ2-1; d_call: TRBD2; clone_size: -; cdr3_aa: CASSPAGGLRAASYNEQFF; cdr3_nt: TGTGCCAGCAGCCCCGCGGGAGGGCTCAGGGCTGCCTCCTACAATGAGCAGTTCTTC
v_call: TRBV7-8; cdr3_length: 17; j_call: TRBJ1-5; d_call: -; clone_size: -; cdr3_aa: CASSLYERTEGNQPQHF; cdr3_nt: TGTGCCAGCAGCTTATACGAAAGGACAGAAGGGAATCAGCCCCAGCATTTT
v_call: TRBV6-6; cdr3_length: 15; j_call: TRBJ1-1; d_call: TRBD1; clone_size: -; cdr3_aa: CASRTGADRASEAFF; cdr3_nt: TGTGCCAGCAGAACAGGAGCCGACAGGGCTTCTGAAGCTTTCTTT
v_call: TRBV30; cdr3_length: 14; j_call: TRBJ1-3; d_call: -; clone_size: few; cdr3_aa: CAWSTPGQGNTIYF; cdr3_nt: TGTGCCTGGAGTACTCCCGGACAGGGAAACACCATATATTTT
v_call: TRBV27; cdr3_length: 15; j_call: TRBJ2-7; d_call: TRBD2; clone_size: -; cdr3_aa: CASSLLAGAGGEQYF; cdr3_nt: TGTGCCAGCAGCCTCCTAGCGGGAGCCGGGGGCGAGCAGTACTTC
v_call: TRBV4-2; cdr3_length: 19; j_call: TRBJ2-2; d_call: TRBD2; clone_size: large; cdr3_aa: CASSQGSSSGSLNTGELFF; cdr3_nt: TGTGCCAGCAGCCAAGGTAGCTCTAGCGGGAGTTTGAACACCGGGGAGCTGTTTTTT
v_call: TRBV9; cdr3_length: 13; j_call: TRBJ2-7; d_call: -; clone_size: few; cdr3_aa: CASSRDSGYEQYF; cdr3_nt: TGTGCCAGCAGCCGGGACTCCGGGTACGAGCAGTACTTC
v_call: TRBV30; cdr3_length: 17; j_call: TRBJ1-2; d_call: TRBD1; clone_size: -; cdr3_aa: CAWSDRGGRARNYGYIF; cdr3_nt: TGTGCCTGGAGTGATCGAGGGGGCAGGGCGAGGAACTATGGCTACATCTTC
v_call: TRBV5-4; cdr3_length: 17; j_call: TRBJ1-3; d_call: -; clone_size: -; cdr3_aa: CASSSKRGMGSGNTIYF; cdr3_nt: TGTGCCAGCAGTTCGAAGCGGGGTATGGGCTCTGGAAACACCATATATTTT
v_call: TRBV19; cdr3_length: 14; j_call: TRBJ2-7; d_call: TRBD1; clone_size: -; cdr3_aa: CASQTGQGIGEQYF; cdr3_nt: TGTGCCAGCCAAACGGGACAGGGTATTGGCGAGCAGTACTTC
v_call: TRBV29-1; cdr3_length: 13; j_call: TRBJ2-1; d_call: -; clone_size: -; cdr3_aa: CSVALSGYNEQFF; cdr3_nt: TGCAGCGTCGCCCTAAGCGGGTACAATGAGCAGTTCTTC
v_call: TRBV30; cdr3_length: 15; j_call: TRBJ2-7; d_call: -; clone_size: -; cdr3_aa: CAWSVSGRGRYEQYF; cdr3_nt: TGTGCCTGGAGTGTTTCGGGAAGGGGCCGATACGAGCAGTACTTC
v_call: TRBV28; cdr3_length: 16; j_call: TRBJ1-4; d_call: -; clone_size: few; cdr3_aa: CASSSPGGPTNEKLFF; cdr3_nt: TGTGCCAGCAGTTCCCCAGGAGGACCAACTAATGAAAAACTGTTTTTT
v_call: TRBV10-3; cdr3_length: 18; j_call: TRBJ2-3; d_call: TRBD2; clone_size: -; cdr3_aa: CAISESTGLAGVVDTQYF; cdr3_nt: TGTGCCATCAGTGAGTCGACGGGACTAGCGGGAGTGGTAGATACGCAGTATTTT
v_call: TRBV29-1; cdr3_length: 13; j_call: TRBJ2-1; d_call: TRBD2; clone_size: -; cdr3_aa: CSVHSGRFNEQFF; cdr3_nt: TGCAGCGTGCATAGCGGGAGATTTAATGAGCAGTTCTTC
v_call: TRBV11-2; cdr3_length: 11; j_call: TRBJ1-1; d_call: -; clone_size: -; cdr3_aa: CASSTHTEAFF; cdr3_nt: TGTGCCAGCAGCACCCACACTGAAGCTTTCTTT
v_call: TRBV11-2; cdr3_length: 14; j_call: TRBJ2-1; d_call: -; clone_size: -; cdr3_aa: CASSFPVNNNEQFF; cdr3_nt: TGTGCCAGCAGCTTCCCAGTGAATAACAATGAGCAGTTCTTC
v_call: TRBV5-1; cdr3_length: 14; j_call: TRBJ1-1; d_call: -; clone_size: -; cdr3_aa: CASSPLVGNTEAFF; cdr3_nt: TGCGCCAGCAGCCCTTTGGTGGGGAACACTGAAGCTTTCTTT
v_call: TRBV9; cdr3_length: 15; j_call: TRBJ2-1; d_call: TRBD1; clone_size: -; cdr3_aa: CASSAGQGGWDEQFF; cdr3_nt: TGTGCCAGCAGCGCGGGACAGGGTGGTTGGGATGAGCAGTTCTTC
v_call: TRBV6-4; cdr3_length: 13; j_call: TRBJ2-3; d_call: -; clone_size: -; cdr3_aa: CASSATLQNTQYF; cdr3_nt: TGTGCCAGCAGTGCGACCCTCCAGAATACGCAGTATTTT
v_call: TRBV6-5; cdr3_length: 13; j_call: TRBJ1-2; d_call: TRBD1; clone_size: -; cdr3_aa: CASSPTGNYGYTF; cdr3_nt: TGTGCCAGCAGTCCGACAGGGAACTATGGCTACACCTTC
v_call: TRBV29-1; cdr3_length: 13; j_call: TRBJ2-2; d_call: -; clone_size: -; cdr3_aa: CSIIQVITGELFF; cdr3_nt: TGCAGCATAATCCAGGTGATCACCGGGGAGCTGTTTTTT
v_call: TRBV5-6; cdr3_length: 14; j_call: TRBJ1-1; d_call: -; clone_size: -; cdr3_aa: CASSLELGGTEAFF; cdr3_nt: TGTGCCAGCAGCTTGGAGCTGGGAGGAACTGAAGCTTTCTTT
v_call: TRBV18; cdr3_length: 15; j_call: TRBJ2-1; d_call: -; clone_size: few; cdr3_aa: CASSPQKRTGDEQFF; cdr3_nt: TGTGCCAGCTCACCCCAAAAAAGGACTGGCGATGAGCAGTTCTTC
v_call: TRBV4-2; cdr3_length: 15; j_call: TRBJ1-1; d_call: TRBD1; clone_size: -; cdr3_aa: CASSQGGGGLTEAFF; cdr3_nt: TGTGCCAGCAGCCAAGGTGGAGGGGGCTTGACTGAAGCTTTCTTT
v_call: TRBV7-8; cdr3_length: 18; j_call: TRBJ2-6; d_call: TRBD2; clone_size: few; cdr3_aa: CASSKTSGVPSGANVLTF; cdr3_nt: TGTGCCAGCAGCAAGACTAGCGGGGTACCCTCGGGGGCCAACGTCCTGACTTTC
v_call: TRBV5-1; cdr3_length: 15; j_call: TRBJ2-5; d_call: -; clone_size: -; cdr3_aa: CASSLDGRGQETQYF; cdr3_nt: TGCGCCAGCAGCTTGGACGGACGGGGGCAAGAGACCCAGTACTTC
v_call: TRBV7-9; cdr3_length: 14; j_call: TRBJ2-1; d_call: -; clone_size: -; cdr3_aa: CASSLTAQINEQFF; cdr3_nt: TGTGCCAGCAGCTTAACGGCGCAAATCAATGAGCAGTTCTTC
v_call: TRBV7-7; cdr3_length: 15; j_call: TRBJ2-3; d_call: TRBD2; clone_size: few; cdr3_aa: CASSYGLAGADTQYF; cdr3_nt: TGTGCCAGCAGCTACGGACTAGCGGGAGCCGATACGCAGTATTTT
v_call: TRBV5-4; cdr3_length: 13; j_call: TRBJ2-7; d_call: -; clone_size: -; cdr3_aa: CASSLELSHEQYF; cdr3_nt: TGTGCCAGCAGCTTGGAGTTGAGCCACGAGCAGTACTTC
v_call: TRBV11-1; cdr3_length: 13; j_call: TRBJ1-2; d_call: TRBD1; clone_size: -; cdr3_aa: CASSSRDSLGYTF; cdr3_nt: TGTGCCAGCAGCTCCCGGGACAGTCTCGGCTACACCTTC
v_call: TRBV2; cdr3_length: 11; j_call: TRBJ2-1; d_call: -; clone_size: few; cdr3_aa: CASSETLDEFF; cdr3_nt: TGTGCCAGCAGTGAAACCCTGGATGAGTTCTTC
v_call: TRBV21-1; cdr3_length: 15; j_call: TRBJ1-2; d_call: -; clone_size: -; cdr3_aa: CASSKATENNYGYTF; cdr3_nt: TGTGCCAGCAGCAAAGCTACAGAAAATAACTATGGCTACACCTTC
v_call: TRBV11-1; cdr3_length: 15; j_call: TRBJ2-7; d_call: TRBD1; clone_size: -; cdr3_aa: CASSLAAGTVDGQYF; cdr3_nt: TGTGCCAGCAGCTTAGCCGCCGGGACAGTTGATGGGCAGTACTTC
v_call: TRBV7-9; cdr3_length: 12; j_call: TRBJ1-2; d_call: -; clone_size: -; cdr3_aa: CANHGKTYGYTF; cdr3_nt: TGTGCCAACCATGGAAAGACCTATGGCTACACCTTC